This is a list of T cell receptor beta chains from one sample in a study of cytomegalovirus exposure and HLA in healthy donors. Produced via immunoSEQ multiplex PCR; TCRdb's table is partial and in-frame only. Counted here are around 140,000 clones, 75% to 90% occurring once; the ten biggest clones make up more than 1.5%. The sequencing sample was made of PBMCs. The receptors stem from a man between 40 and 49 years old in good health and CMV-seronegative. Each CDR3 is given with its conserved first and last residue. The D gene is left open where the match is weak. Size tells how often a clone was seen (once, few, many) or the class of an expanded clone, and some rows leave it out.

cdr3_aa: CASSPHSGASEQYF; cdr3_nt: TGTGCCAGCAGCCCACACAGCGGGGCTTCTGAGCAGTACTTC; j_call: TRBJ2-7; clone_size: -; d_call: TRBD2; v_call: TRBV14
cdr3_aa: CASSLSFGADTQYF; cdr3_nt: TGTGCCAGCAGCTTGAGTTTCGGGGCAGATACGCAGTATTTT; j_call: TRBJ2-3; clone_size: -; d_call: -; v_call: TRBV5-4
cdr3_aa: CASSLLQFGETQYF; cdr3_nt: TGCGCCAGCAGCTTGTTGCAGTTCGGGGAGACCCAGTACTTC; j_call: TRBJ2-5; clone_size: -; d_call: -; v_call: TRBV5-1
cdr3_aa: CASSLSGTGGKNEQFF; cdr3_nt: TGTGCTAGCAGCTTATCGGGGACAGGGGGCAAGAATGAGCAGTTCTTC; j_call: TRBJ2-1; clone_size: -; d_call: TRBD1; v_call: TRBV7-7
cdr3_aa: CASSLAGANTGELFF; cdr3_nt: TGTGCCAGCAGCTTAGCGGGGGCGAACACCGGGGAGCTGTTTTTT; j_call: TRBJ2-2; clone_size: once; d_call: -; v_call: TRBV11-2
cdr3_aa: CASIGQGVNEQYF; cdr3_nt: TGTGCCAGCATCGGTCAGGGCGTGAACGAGCAGTACTTC; j_call: TRBJ2-7; clone_size: -; d_call: -; v_call: TRBV25-1
cdr3_aa: CASSLTTLGAGNEKLFF; cdr3_nt: TGTGCCAGCAGCTTAACTACTCTCGGAGCGGGTAATGAAAAACTGTTTTTT; j_call: TRBJ1-4; clone_size: -; d_call: -; v_call: TRBV7-2
cdr3_aa: CASKVGETQYF; cdr3_nt: TGTGCCAGTAAAGTCGGGGAGACCCAGTACTTC; j_call: TRBJ2-5; clone_size: -; d_call: -; v_call: TRBV5-5
cdr3_aa: CASSFTVAGIYGYTF; cdr3_nt: TGTGCCAGCAGTTTTACGGTGGCAGGGATCTATGGCTACACCTTC; j_call: TRBJ1-2; clone_size: -; d_call: -; v_call: TRBV27
cdr3_aa: CASSALLAGTRYYEQYF; cdr3_nt: TGTGCCAGCAGTGCCTTACTAGCGGGGACCAGATACTACGAGCAGTACTTC; j_call: TRBJ2-7; clone_size: -; d_call: TRBD2; v_call: TRBV25-1
cdr3_aa: CAISEQGRGYGYTF; cdr3_nt: TGTGCCATCAGTGAACAGGGTCGAGGGTATGGCTACACCTTC; j_call: TRBJ1-2; clone_size: -; d_call: -; v_call: TRBV10-3
cdr3_aa: CASSLRGGTVYEQYF; cdr3_nt: TGTGCCAGCAGCTTACGCGGGGGGACCGTTTACGAGCAGTACTTC; j_call: TRBJ2-7; clone_size: -; d_call: TRBD2; v_call: TRBV11-3
cdr3_aa: CASSLDVSRGNEQFF; cdr3_nt: TGTGCCAGCAGCTTAGACGTCAGCAGGGGAAATGAGCAGTTCTTC; j_call: TRBJ2-1; clone_size: -; d_call: -; v_call: TRBV7-2
cdr3_aa: CASSLIGQASETQYF; cdr3_nt: TGCGCCAGCAGCTTGATAGGACAAGCGTCGGAGACCCAGTACTTC; j_call: TRBJ2-5; clone_size: -; d_call: -; v_call: TRBV5-1
cdr3_aa: CASSLDRGRAPLHF; cdr3_nt: TGTGCCAGCAGCTTAGACAGGGGGCGTGCACCCCTCCACTTT; j_call: TRBJ1-6; clone_size: -; d_call: TRBD1; v_call: TRBV11-2